These 31 T cell receptor beta chains share one sample of origin, sequenced in a study of T cells in Graves' hyperthyroidism and ophthalmopathy. Amplification targeted TCR beta CDR3 regions from RNA transcripts. The HTBI primer set was used in a first-round RT-PCR of the TCR CDR3. TCRdb independently ran MiXCR on the multiplex PCR reads; one entry per CDR3 protein. The sample consists of roughly 200,000 distinct CDR3 sequences, about a sixth of them appearing once. Sequenced sample: blood. Every receptor here comes from a man aged 35-49 years with Graves' hyperthyroidism.

The table lists this clonotype with many counts. This chain links TRBV28 with TRBJ2-2; D is uncertain. The CDR3 totals 13 residues. The germline CDR1 and CDR2 sequences are MDHEN and SYDVKM. V shed 6 bases and J shed 4 bases, with 9 bases lying between them. CDR3: CASRGDLTGELFF. The DNA for the CDR3 is TGTGCCAGCAGGGGCGACCTCACCGGGGAGCTGTTTTTT.

This clonotype was seen at least ten times. The chain's CDR3 is CSAPDRDRARIGGTIYF. The CDR3 DNA is TGCAGTGCTCCAGACCGGGACAGGGCAAGAATCGGAGGCACCATATATTTT. This chain uses TRBV20-1 with TRBJ1-3; 9 bases agree with TRBD1. This CDR3 spans 17 amino acids. The V gene end was trimmed by 5 bases and the J gene end by 9 bases; junction bases not matched to a gene: 20. CDR1 DFQATT and CDR2 SNEGSKA come from the germline V gene (reference sequence).

As concerns this clonotype: Just one base apart from a much larger clone, this may be a read error. This chain joins TRBV4-3 and TRBJ2-7, with 7 bases identical to TRBD1. The CDR3 has 15 amino acids. From germline, CDR1 is LGHNA and CDR2 YSLEER. CDR3 sequence (DNA): TGCGCCAGCAGCCACTCAGACAGGGCTACCTACAAGCAGTACTTC. Translation gives CASSHSDRATYKQYF.

V and J are TRBV28 and TRBJ2-2, with 8 bases identical to TRBD1. The CDR3 contains 15 residues. The germline CDR1 and CDR2 sequences are MDHEN and SYDVKM. With 4 bases clipped from V and 5 bases from J, the junction kept 6 bases outside the gene matches. The DNA for the CDR3 is TGTGCCAGCAGTTATCCGGGACAGGAGACCGGGGAGCTGTTTTTT. This codes for CASSYPGQETGELFF. The whole variable domain, filled in from reference TRBV28 and TRBJ2-2, reads DVKVTQSSRYLVKRTGEKVFLECVQDMDHENMFWYRQDPGLGLRLIYFSYDVKMKEKGDIPEGYSVSREKKERFSLILESASTNQTSMYLCASSYPGQETGELFFGEGSRLTVL.

This clonotype was counted at least ten times. The CDR3 is CASSLLVSTDTQYF. As DNA, the CDR3 is TGTGCCAGCAGCTTACTAGTTAGCACAGATACGCAGTATTTT. The rearrangement uses TRBV7-8 and TRBJ2-3; D unclear. Germline values: CDR1 SGHVS, CDR2 FQNEAQ. Deletions cut 2 bases from V and 0 bases from J, with 6 bases between. CDR3 size: 14 residues.

The chain links TRBV9 to TRBJ2-7, with D unclear. CDR1 is SGDLS, CDR2 YYNGEE, per germline. This CDR3 is built from 15 residues. The V end lost 7 bases, the J end lost 0 bases, and 17 bases lay between the germline ends. The CDR3 is CASGSSQTLSYEQYF. CDR3 coding DNA: TGTGCCAGCGGGTCCAGTCAGACACTCTCCTACGAGCAGTACTTC. The full variable domain, in which reference TRBV9 and TRBJ2-7 provide the parts outside the CDR3, is DSGVTQTPKHLITATGQRVTLRCSPRSGDLSVYWYQQSLDQGLQFLIQYYNGEERAKGNILERFSAQQFPDLHSELNLSSLELGDSALYFCASGSSQTLSYEQYFGPGTRLTVT.

The table lists this clonotype with many counts. The junction departs from the called germline gene at one end, perhaps through a read error. This chain links TRBV11-1 with TRBJ2-2; D gene unclear. Germline-derived CDR1 and CDR2 are SGHAT and FQDESV (reference sequence). CDR3 length: 14 amino acids. Here the CDR3 reads CASSLAQNAGELFF. In DNA, the CDR3 is TGTGCCAGCAGCTTAGCGCAGAACGCCGGGGAGCTGTTTTTT.

For this clonotype: Its ends do not fully match the called genes, so a read error is possible. The V call is TRBV4-1, the J call TRBJ2-3; D may be TRBD1 (8 bases). Germline assignment: CDR1 MGHRA and CDR2 YSYEKL. The CDR3 runs 17 residues. CDR3 residues: CASSQVRGTGRTDAQYF. The CDR3 DNA reads as TGCGCCAGCAGCCAAGTGCGGGGGACAGGCCGCACAGATGCGCAGTATTTT.

This clonotype has only a few counts. This chain uses TRBV5-6 with TRBJ1-5; D is uncertain. The CDR3 runs to 13 residues. The V end was cut by 2 bases, the J end by 3 bases, with 6 bases between. CDR1 and CDR2 from the germline V gene are SGHDT and YYEEEE. CDR3 residues: CASSLRDNQPQHF. The CDR3 DNA reads TGTGCCAGCAGCTTACGGGACAATCAGCCCCAGCATTTT.

This clonotype was seen a handful of times. V is TRBV7-9 and J is TRBJ1-2; D uncertain. The CDR3 is 16 amino acids. Between the trimmed V and J ends, which lost 5 bases and 2 bases, there was a span of 18 bases. Germline V gene data show CDR1 as SEHNR and CDR2 as FQNEAQ (reference sequence). CDR3 loop: CASSTRSDLLNYGYTF. In nucleotides, the CDR3 is TGTGCCAGCAGCACCCGGTCAGACCTATTAAACTATGGCTACACCTTC.

This clonotype was counted ten times or more. CDR3 bases: TGTGCCAGCAGATCTACGGACAGGTCCCCTTTCTTT. It is translated as CASRSTDRSPFF. The chain employs TRBV28 and TRBJ1-1; TRBD1 aligns across 7 bases. After removal of 6 bases from V and 12 bases from J, the junction contained 10 bases not matched to a gene. The CDR3 has 12 residues. Germline CDR1 reads MDHEN; CDR2 reads SYDVKM.

This clonotype occurred many times. The chain has TRBV20-1 and TRBJ1-2; no firm D call. V dropped 3 bases and J dropped 1 base, with 6 bases sitting between them. This CDR3 contains 12 residues. Germline lookup yields CDR1 DFQATT and CDR2 SNEGSKA (reference sequence). CDR3 bases: TGCAGTGCTAGCGGAGGTAACTATGGCTACACCTTC. It translates to CSASGGNYGYTF.

There are many counts of this clonotype. The chain combines TRBV6-2 or TRBV6-3 with TRBJ2-3; TRBD2 matches 12 bases. CDR1 is MNHEY, CDR2 SVGEGT, per germline. This CDR3 has 20 residues. V was pared by 2 bases and J by 1 base, with 13 bases of the junction left unmatched. CDR3 nucleotides: TGTGCCAGCAGTTACCTCTTACAGGGCTGGACTAGCGGGGGCACAGATACGCAGTATTTT. Protein product: CASSYLLQGWTSGGTDTQYF.

This chain uses TRBV12-3 or TRBV12-4 with TRBJ2-1; 12 bases align to TRBD2. The CDR3 runs to 14 residues. Unmatched junction bases numbered 5, after V lost 6 bases and J lost 8 bases. CDR3 in amino acids: CASRPSGGADEQFF. CDR3 in DNA: TGTGCCAGCAGACCTAGCGGGGGGGCAGATGAGCAGTTCTTC.

This clonotype was detected many times. V is TRBV6-1 and J is TRBJ2-1, with TRBD2 matching over 12 bases. V shed 11 bases, J shed 5 bases, and the junction held 7 bases outside the gene matches. Germline V gene lookup returns CDR1 MNHNS and CDR2 SASEGT. The CDR3 runs to 14 residues. The CDR3 loop reads CACKTSGGNNEQFF. The CDR3 DNA reads TGTGCCTGCAAAACTAGCGGGGGGAACAATGAGCAGTTCTTC.

Ten or more counts support this clonotype. The chain carries TRBV7-2 and TRBJ2-7, with 9 nucleotides matching TRBD1. The CDR3 is made up of 15 amino acids. Germline trimming cut 2 bases from V and 4 bases from J; bases unmatched to any gene: 6. Germline CDR1 and CDR2: SGHTA and FQGNSA. CDR3 protein: CASSLSPGQGYEQYF. The CDR3 DNA reads TGTGCCAGCAGCTTATCACCGGGACAGGGATACGAGCAGTACTTC.

This clonotype was picked up many times. The chain recombines TRBV18 with TRBJ2-7, with D hard to call. V lost 2 bases, J lost 2 bases, and 10 bases lay in between. This CDR3 contains 14 residues. Germline assignment: CDR1 KGHSH and CDR2 LQKENI. DNA for the CDR3: TGTGCCAGCTCACCAGGGGTTGGGGCCTACGAGCAGTACTTC. It specifies CASSPGVGAYEQYF.

This clonotype was recorded at least ten times. The J gene is TRBJ1-4, the V gene TRBV28; TRBD1 matches 8 bases. The ends lost 5 bases at V and 5 bases at J; junction bases unmatched: 7. This CDR3 comprises 15 residues. Looked up from germline, CDR1 is MDHEN and CDR2 is SYDVKM. DNA for the CDR3: TGTGCCAGCAGTCATAGGACAGGGAGGAATGAAAAACTGTTTTTT. Amino acid sequence: CASSHRTGRNEKLFF.

This clonotype was recorded at least ten times. The CDR3 here is CASSLNDPQETQYF. The CDR3 DNA reads TGTGCCAGCAGCCTTAATGACCCCCAAGAGACCCAGTACTTC. The V and J genes are TRBV6-2 or TRBV6-3 and TRBJ2-5; D unclear. The CDR3 is made up of 14 amino acids. V dropped 6 bases and J dropped 1 base, with 12 bases sitting between them. Looked up from germline, CDR1 is MNHEY and CDR2 is SVGEGT.

This clonotype showed up many times. The rearrangement joins TRBV20-1 to TRBJ2-7; 15 nucleotides match TRBD2. From germline, CDR1 is DFQATT and CDR2 SNEGSKA (reference sequence). Germline trimming cut 3 bases from V and 9 bases from J; bases unmatched to any gene: 12. The length of the CDR3 is 16 residues. CDR3 sequence reads: CSASWTSGGDPRRQYF. CDR3 in DNA: TGCAGTGCTAGTTGGACTAGCGGGGGGGACCCTAGGCGGCAGTACTTC.

This clonotype has ten or more counts. The rearrangement joins TRBV10-3 to TRBJ2-1; D possibly corresponds to TRBD2 (6 bases). V was cut by 8 bases and J by 4 bases, with 21 bases left in between. Germline assignment: CDR1 ENHRY and CDR2 SYGVKD. This CDR3 is built from 16 residues. The CDR3 reads CAIASRTGGEYNEQFF. The CDR3 DNA sequence: TGTGCCATCGCCAGTCGCACCGGCGGGGAATACAATGAGCAGTTCTTC.

A note on this clonotype: A much larger clonotype is one base distant, so this may be a read error. This CDR3 fails to terminate in the conserved phenylalanine or tryptophan, so it likely reflects a read error. This rearrangement joins TRBV12-3 or TRBV12-4 to TRBJ1-2; D remains ambiguous. Trimming removed 6 bases at V and 6 bases at J, with 14 bases between. This CDR3 has 13 residues. The CDR3 sequence: CASSRTRTDGYTL. CDR3 bases: TGTGCCAGCAGCCGAACCCGGACGGATGGCTACACCCTC.

To note about this clonotype: One end of the junction fails to match germline, which may point to a read error. The chain links TRBV5-1 to TRBJ2-3; weak D call: TRBD1 (5 bases). Germline CDR1 SGHRS, CDR2 YFSETQ. This CDR3 spans 13 amino acids. CDR3 DNA sequence: TGTGCCAGCAGACAGTCAAACACAGATACGCAGTATTTT. It specifies CASRQSNTDTQYF.

This clonotype was counted at least ten times. J is TRBJ2-7 and V is TRBV5-1; D call uncertain. CDR3 length: 14 amino acids. V dropped 0 bases and J dropped 0 bases, with 7 bases sitting between them. The V gene's germline CDR1 is SGHRS and CDR2 YFSETQ. The DNA of the CDR3 is TGCGCCAGCAGCTTGGGTGCCTTCTCCTACGAGCAGTACTTC. Encoded protein: CASSLGAFSYEQYF.

This clonotype was observed at least ten times. The chain links TRBV27 to TRBJ2-1; D is undetermined. The CDR3 contains 15 residues. Germline assignment: CDR1 MNHEY and CDR2 SMNVEV (reference sequence). V lost 4 bases and J 0 bases, leaving 10 bases between the germline ends. The CDR3 region is CASSSTGYSYNEQFF. CDR3 DNA: TGTGCCAGCAGTTCCACCGGGTACTCCTACAATGAGCAGTTCTTC.

The genes are TRBV5-6 and TRBJ2-7; 8 nucleotides line up with TRBD2. Germline CDR1 and CDR2: SGHDT and YYEEEE. The J segment lost 0 bases and the V segment lost 4 bases, leaving 9 bases of the junction unmatched. The CDR3 is 16 residues long. CDR3 in amino acids: CASSPLGRGDSYEQYF. CDR3 nucleotides: TGTGCCAGCAGCCCACTGGGGCGGGGGGACTCCTACGAGCAGTACTTC.

The rearrangement joins TRBV2 to TRBJ2-7; possible D gene TRBD1, 5 bases. Germline loops: CDR1 SNHLY, CDR2 FYNNEI. V was shortened by 4 bases and J by 3 bases, with 13 bases between the two germline ends. The CDR3 sequence is 14 residues long. The chain's CDR3 is CASSGSGQGYEQYF. CDR3 nucleotide sequence: TGTGCCAGCAGTGGTTCAGGGCAGGGCTACGAGCAGTACTTC.

The sample holds one count of this clonotype. The rearrangement joins TRBV27 to TRBJ2-7; 8 nucleotides align to TRBD2. With V trimmed by 1 base and J by 0 bases, 2 bases remained unmatched. Germline V lookup: CDR1 MNHEY, CDR2 SMNVEV (reference sequence). CDR3 size: 15 residues. The CDR3 DNA follows: TGTGCCAGCAGTTTATGGAGCGGGAGCTCCTACGAGCAGTACTTC. Its translation is CASSLWSGSSYEQYF.

The sample holds many counts of this clonotype. The V call is TRBV9, the J call TRBJ2-7, with D possibly matching TRBD2 (6 bases). Trimming shortened V by 3 bases and J by 0 bases, and 16 bases separated the two germline ends. CDR3 length: 16 amino acids. Germline values: CDR1 SGDLS, CDR2 YYNGEE. This CDR3 is CASSGDSSGVSYEQYF. DNA for the CDR3: TGTGCCAGCAGCGGAGATAGTAGCGGTGTCTCCTACGAGCAGTACTTC.

This clonotype was detected ten times or more. The chain joins TRBV7-9 to TRBJ2-7; TRBD1 aligns across 10 bases. This CDR3 is built from 14 residues. The trim removed 3 bases at V and 3 bases at J, leaving 2 bases unmatched. From germline, CDR1 is SEHNR and CDR2 FQNEAQ (reference sequence). CDR3 residues: CASSFRTGGYEQYF. DNA of the CDR3: TGTGCCAGCAGCTTTCGGACAGGGGGCTACGAGCAGTACTTC.

Points on this clonotype: A much bigger clone sits one base away, suggesting this may be a read error. This chain uses TRBV4-2 with TRBJ1-2; TRBD1 is a possible D gene (5 bases). V lost 0 bases and J 6 bases, leaving 11 bases between the germline ends. Germline V CDR1 and CDR2: LGHNA, YNFKEQ. The length of the CDR3 is 14 residues. The chain's CDR3 is CASSQDREGNGYTF. The CDR3 bases are TGTGCCAGCAGCCAAGACAGGGAGGGGAATGGCTACACCTTC.